The sequence of this T cell receptor (beta chain) was determined in a study of blood T cell repertoires in COVID-19. Overall study context: The cDNA or gDNA used as material had been derived from T cells, B-cell-depleted T cells, or PBMCs.

With 1 base clipped from V and 6 bases from J, the junction kept 6 bases outside the gene matches. The CDR3 length is 16 residues. CDR1 is MGHRA, CDR2 YSYEKL, per germline. Repertoires were generated with immunoSEQ multiplex PCR, while TCRdb's copy carries only in-frame clones and drops some. The sample contains roughly 500,000 clones, 85% to 90% of which appear only once. The receptor was isolated from a man younger than 30 with COVID-19, enrolled during active disease. The chain combines TRBV4-1 with TRBJ2-4; 10 bases are a match to TRBD2. The sample consisted of peripheral blood. The CDR3 region is CASSQVIAGGLNIQYF. The CDR3 DNA follows: TGCGCCAGCAGCCAAGTAATAGCGGGAGGATTAAACATTCAGTACTTC.